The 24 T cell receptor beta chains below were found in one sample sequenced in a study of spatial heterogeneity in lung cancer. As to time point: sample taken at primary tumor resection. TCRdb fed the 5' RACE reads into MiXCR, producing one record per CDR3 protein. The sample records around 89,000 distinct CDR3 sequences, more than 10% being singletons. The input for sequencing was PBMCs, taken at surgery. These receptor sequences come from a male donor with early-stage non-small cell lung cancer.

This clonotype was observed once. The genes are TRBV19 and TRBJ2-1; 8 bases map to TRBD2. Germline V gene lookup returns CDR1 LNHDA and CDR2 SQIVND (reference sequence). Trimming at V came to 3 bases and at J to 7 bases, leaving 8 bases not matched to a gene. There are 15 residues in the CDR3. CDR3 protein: CASSIVGRASNEQFF. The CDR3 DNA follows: TGTGCCAGTAGTATCGTCGGGAGGGCCTCGAATGAGCAGTTCTTC.

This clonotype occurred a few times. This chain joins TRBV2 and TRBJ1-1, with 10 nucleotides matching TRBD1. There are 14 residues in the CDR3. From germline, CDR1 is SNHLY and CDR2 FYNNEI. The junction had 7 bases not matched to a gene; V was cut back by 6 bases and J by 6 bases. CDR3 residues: CASSLDRGLAEAFF. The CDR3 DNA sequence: TGTGCCAGCAGCTTGGACAGGGGGTTGGCTGAAGCTTTCTTT.

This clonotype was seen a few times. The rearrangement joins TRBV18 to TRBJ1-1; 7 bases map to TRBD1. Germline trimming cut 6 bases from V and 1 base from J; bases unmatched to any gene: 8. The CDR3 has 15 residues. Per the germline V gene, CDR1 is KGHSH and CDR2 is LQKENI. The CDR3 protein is CASSLSGTENTEAFF. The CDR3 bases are TGTGCCAGCTCGCTTTCCGGGACAGAGAACACTGAAGCTTTCTTT.

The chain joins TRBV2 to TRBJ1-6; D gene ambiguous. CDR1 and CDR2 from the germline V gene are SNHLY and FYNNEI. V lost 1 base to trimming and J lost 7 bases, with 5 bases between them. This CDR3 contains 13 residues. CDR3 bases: TGTGCCAGCAGTGAAGGGTGGAATTCACCCCTCCACTTT. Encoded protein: CASSEGWNSPLHF.

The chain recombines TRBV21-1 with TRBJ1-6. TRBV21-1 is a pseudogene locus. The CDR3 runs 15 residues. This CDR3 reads CASSKGDALNSPLHF. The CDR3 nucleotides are TGTGCCAGCAGCAAAGGGGATGCCCTTAATTCACCCCTCCACTTT.

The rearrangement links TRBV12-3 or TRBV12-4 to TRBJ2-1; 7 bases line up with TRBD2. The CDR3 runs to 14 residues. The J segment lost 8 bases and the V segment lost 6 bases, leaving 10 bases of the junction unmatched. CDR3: CASRNSGNPDEQFF. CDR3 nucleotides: TGTGCCAGCAGAAACAGCGGGAACCCAGATGAGCAGTTCTTC.

The chain's CDR3 is CSARDPDGSRGTDTQYF. In DNA, the CDR3 is TGCAGTGCTAGAGACCCTGACGGGAGCCGTGGCACAGATACGCAGTATTTT. This chain connects TRBV20-1 to TRBJ2-3, with D possibly being TRBD2 (6 bases). Per germline, CDR1 DFQATT and CDR2 SNEGSKA (reference sequence). Trimming removed 0 bases at V and 1 base at J, with 17 bases between. CDR3 length: 17 amino acids.

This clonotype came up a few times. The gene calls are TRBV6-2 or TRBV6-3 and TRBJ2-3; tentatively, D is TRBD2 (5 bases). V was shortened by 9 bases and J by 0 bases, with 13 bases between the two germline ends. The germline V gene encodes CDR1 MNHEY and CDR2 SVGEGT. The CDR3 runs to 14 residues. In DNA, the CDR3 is TGTGCCAGTCTAAGGAGGCAGAGCACAGATACGCAGTATTTT. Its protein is CASLRRQSTDTQYF.

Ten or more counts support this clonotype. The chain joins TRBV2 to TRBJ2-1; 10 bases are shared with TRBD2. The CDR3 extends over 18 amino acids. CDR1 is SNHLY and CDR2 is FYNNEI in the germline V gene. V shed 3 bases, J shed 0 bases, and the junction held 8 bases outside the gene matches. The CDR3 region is CASSDSTSGLSSYNEQFF. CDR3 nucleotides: TGTGCCAGCAGTGATTCGACTAGCGGGTTAAGCTCCTACAATGAGCAGTTCTTC.

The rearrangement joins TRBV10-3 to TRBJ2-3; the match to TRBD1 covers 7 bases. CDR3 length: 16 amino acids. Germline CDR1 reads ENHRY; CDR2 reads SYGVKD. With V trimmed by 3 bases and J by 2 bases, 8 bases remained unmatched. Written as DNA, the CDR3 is TGTGCCATCAGTGACCTTACCGGGACAGTCACAGATACGCAGTATTTT. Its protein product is CAISDLTGTVTDTQYF.

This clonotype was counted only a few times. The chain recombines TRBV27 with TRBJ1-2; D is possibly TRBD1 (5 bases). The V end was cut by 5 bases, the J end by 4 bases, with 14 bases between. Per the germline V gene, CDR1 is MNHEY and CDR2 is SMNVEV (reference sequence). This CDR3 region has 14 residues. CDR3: CASSVGTPGYGYTF. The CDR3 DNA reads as TGTGCCAGCAGTGTAGGGACCCCGGGCTATGGCTACACCTTC.

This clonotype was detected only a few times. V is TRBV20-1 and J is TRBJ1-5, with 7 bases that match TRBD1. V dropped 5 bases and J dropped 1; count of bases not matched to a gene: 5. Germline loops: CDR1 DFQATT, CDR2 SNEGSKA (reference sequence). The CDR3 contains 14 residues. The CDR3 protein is CSARTGVSNQPQHF. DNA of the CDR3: TGCAGTGCTCGGACAGGAGTGAGCAATCAGCCCCAGCATTTT.

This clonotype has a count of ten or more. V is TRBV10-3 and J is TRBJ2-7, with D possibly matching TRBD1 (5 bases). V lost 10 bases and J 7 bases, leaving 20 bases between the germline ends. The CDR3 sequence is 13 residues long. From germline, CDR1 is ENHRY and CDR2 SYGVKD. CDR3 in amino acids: CASWIGQGEEQYF. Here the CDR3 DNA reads TGTGCCAGCTGGATCGGGCAGGGCGAAGAGCAGTACTTC.

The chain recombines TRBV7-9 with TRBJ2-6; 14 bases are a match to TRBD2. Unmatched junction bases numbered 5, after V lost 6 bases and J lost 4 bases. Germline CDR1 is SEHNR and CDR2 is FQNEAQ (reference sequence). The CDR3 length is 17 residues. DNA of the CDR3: TGTGCCAGCAGGACGGGACTAGCGGGAGCCGGGGCCAACGTCCTGACTTTC. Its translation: CASRTGLAGAGANVLTF.

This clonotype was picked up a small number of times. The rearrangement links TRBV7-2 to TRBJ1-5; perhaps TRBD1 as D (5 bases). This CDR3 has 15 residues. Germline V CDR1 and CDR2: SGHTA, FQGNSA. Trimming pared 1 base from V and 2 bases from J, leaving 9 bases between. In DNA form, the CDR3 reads TGTGCCAGCAGCTTAGATTCGGGGGGCAATCAGCCCCAGCATTTT. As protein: CASSLDSGGNQPQHF.

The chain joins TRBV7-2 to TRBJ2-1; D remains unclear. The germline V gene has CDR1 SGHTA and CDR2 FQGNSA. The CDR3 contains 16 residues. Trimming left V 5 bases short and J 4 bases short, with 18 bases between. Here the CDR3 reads CASSRSYGTAYNEQFF. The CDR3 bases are TGTGCCAGCAGCCGAAGTTATGGAACAGCTTACAATGAGCAGTTCTTC.

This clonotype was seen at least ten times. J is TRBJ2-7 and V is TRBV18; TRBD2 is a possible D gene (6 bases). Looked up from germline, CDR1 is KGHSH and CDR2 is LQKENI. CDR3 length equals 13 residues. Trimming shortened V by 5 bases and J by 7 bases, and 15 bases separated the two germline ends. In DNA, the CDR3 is TGTGCCAGCTCAGAGGAGGGGCTAGGGGAGCAGTACTTC. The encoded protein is CASSEEGLGEQYF.

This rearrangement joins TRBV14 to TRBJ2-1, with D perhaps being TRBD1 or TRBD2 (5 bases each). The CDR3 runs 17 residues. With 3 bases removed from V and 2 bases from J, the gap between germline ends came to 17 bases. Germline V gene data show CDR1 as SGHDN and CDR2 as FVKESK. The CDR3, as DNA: TGTGCCAGCAGCCATACGGTCGGGACGGTTGCCTACAATGAGCAGTTCTTC. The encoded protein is CASSHTVGTVAYNEQFF.

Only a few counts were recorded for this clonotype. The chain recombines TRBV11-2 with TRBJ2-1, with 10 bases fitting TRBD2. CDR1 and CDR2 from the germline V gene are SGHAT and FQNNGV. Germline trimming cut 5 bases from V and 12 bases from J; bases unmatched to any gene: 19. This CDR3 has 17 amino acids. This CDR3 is CASSLRTSGYIMSGQFF. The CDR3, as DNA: TGTGCCAGCAGCCTCAGGACTAGCGGATATATAATGAGTGGGCAGTTCTTC.

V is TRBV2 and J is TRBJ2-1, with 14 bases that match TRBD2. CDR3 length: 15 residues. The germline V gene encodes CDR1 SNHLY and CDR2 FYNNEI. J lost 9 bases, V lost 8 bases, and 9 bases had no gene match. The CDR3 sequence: CASLRGGLAGVEQFF. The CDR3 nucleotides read TGTGCCAGCTTACGAGGGGGACTAGCGGGAGTTGAGCAGTTCTTC.

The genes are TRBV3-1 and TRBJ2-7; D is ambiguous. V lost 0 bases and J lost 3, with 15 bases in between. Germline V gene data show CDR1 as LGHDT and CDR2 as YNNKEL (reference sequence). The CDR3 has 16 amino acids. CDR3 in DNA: TGTGCCAGCAGCCAAGATCGGCAGGCTCTGAACTACGAGCAGTACTTC. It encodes CASSQDRQALNYEQYF.

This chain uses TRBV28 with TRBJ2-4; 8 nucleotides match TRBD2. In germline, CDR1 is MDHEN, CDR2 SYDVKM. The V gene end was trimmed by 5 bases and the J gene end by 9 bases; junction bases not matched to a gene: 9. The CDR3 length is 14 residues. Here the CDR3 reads CASSTRREGGIQYF. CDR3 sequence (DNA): TGTGCCAGCAGTACCCGCCGGGAGGGTGGCATTCAGTACTTC.

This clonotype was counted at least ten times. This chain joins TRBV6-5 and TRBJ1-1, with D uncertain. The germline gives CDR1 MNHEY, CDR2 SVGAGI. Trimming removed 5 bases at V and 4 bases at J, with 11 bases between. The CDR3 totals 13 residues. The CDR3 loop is CASSLSGATEAFF. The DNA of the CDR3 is TGTGCCAGCAGTCTGTCGGGAGCCACTGAAGCTTTCTTT.

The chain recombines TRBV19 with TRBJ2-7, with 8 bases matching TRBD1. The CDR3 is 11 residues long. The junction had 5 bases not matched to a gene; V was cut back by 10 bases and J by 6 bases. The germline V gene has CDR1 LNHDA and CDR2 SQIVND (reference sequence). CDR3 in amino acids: CATGTGGEQYF. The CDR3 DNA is TGTGCCACCGGGACAGGAGGCGAGCAGTACTTC. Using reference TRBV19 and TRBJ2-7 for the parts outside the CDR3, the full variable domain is DGGITQSPKYLFRKEGQNVTLSCEQNLNHDAMYWYRQDPGQGLRLIYYSQIVNDFQKGDIAEGYSVSREKKESFPLTVTSAQKNPTAFYLCATGTGGEQYFGPGTRLTVT.